This TCR beta chain was sequenced during a study of T-cell reconstitution after alpha-beta-depleted transplantation in children. This clonotype was seen ten or more times. Antigen unknown. V was cut by 4 bases and J by 4 bases, with 15 bases left in between. Germline-derived CDR1 and CDR2 are SGDLS and YYNGEE. This CDR3 spans 14 amino acids. Unique molecular identifiers were built into the TCRbeta library. MiXCR, applied by TCRdb to the PCR reads, yields one record per CDR3 protein. The repertoire holds 600,000 or so distinct CDR3 sequences, with 23% as singletons. Findings and limits, study-wide: Expanded clones from the graft, numbering several hundred, reportedly supplied alpha-beta T cells about two months after transplant.

The sequence was obtained from a boy under two years old who had a stem cell transplant for acute myeloid leukemia, so the T cells may come from the graft donor. The material sequenced was PBMCs, mostly from graft donor cells, taken 360 days after TCRalphabeta/CD19-depleted stem cell transplant. The rearrangement links TRBV9 to TRBJ2-7; D might be TRBD1 (6 bases). Here the CDR3 reads CASSLYRDPYEQYF. DNA for the CDR3: TGTGCCAGCAGCCTTTACAGGGACCCATACGAGCAGTACTTC.